The 21 T cell receptor beta chains listed next were all sequenced from one sample in a study of T cell responses to AZD1222 COVID-19 vaccine. Sequencing was performed with immunoSEQ multiplex PCR; in TCRdb, only in-frame clones are kept and a portion is missing. The sample includes approximately 89,000 clones, over 75% of them seen just once. The sample in question was peripheral blood, obtained 28 days after the second AZD1222 dose. These receptors were obtained from an adult who received the AZD1222 COVID-19 vaccine.

J is TRBJ1-6 and V is TRBV27; 7 nucleotides line up with TRBD1. The V gene's germline CDR1 is MNHEY and CDR2 SMNVEV (reference sequence). V trimming: 5 bases; J trimming: 10 bases; junction bases outside the gene matches: 5. The CDR3 is made up of 13 amino acids. The CDR3 coding sequence is TGTGCCAGCAGTCGACAGGGCCAATCACCCCTCCACTTT. It encodes CASSRQGQSPLHF.

This chain connects TRBV6-5 to TRBJ2-1; D call uncertain. This CDR3 is 13 amino acids long. V lost 0 bases to trimming and J lost 8 bases, with 8 bases between them. The germline gives CDR1 MNHEY, CDR2 SVGAGI. CDR3 loop: CASSYSLLDEQFF. The CDR3, as DNA: TGTGCCAGCAGTTACTCCCTCCTGGATGAGCAGTTCTTC.

The chain recombines TRBV21-1 with TRBJ1-3; the tabulated D call, TRBD1, remains unverified against the DNA. TRBV21-1 is assigned pseudogene status. The CDR3 is 14 amino acids. CDR3 region: CASPGRQVRNTIYF. The CDR3 region has the DNA TGTGCCAGCCCCGGTCGGCAGGTTAGAAACACCATATATTTT.

V is TRBV12-3 or TRBV12-4 and J is TRBJ1-1; D call uncertain. The V end lost 6 bases, the J end lost 0 bases, and 8 bases lay between the germline ends. The CDR3 is 13 amino acids. The CDR3 reads CASSLVMNTEAFF. CDR3 in DNA: TGTGCCAGCAGCCTCGTCATGAACACTGAAGCTTTCTTT.

The V call is TRBV7-3, the J call TRBJ2-2; D uncertain. Per germline, CDR1 SGHTA and CDR2 FQGTGA. V shed 6 bases and J shed 6 bases, with 8 bases lying between them. This CDR3 has 12 residues. Written as DNA, the CDR3 is TGTGCCAGCAGGCAGGTTCCCGGGGAGCTGTTTTTT. Translated: CASRQVPGELFF.

This clone was counted a few times. This chain joins TRBV7-2 and TRBJ2-6; 8 bases agree with TRBD1. CDR1 is SGHTA and CDR2 is FQGNSA in the germline V gene. J gave up 5 bases and V 5 bases, and 11 bases lay outside the gene matches. The CDR3 is 17 residues long. The DNA for the CDR3 is TGTGCCAGCAGCCAGGGGGCACGGGGGAGTAGGGCCAACGTCCTGACTTTC. Translating it yields CASSQGARGSRANVLTF. Variable domain in full (rest from reference TRBV7-2 and TRBJ2-6): GAGVSQSPSNKVTEKGKDVELRCDPISGHTALYWYRQSLGQGLEFLIYFQGNSAPDKSGLPSDRFSAERTGGSVSTLTIQRTQQEDSAVYLCASSQGARGSRANVLTFGAGSRLTVL.

V and J are TRBV28 and TRBJ1-1, with TRBD1 as a possible D gene (5 bases). With 5 bases removed from V and 4 bases from J, the gap between germline ends came to 11 bases. Germline CDR1 is MDHEN and CDR2 is SYDVKM. CDR3 length: 13 amino acids. The CDR3 sequence is CASSPAGGTEAFF. The CDR3 bases are TGTGCCAGCAGTCCCGCGGGGGGCACTGAAGCTTTCTTT.

This clone was detected only a few times. The chain uses TRBV5-6 and TRBJ2-2, with TRBD1 matching 8 bases. The CDR3 totals 15 residues. CDR1 is SGHDT, CDR2 YYEEEE, per germline. The J segment lost 5 bases and the V segment lost 4 bases, leaving 7 bases of the junction unmatched. CDR3 nucleotide sequence: TGTGCCAGCAGCCTGACAGGGGTTAAGACCGGGGAGCTGTTTTTT. Translation gives CASSLTGVKTGELFF. The whole variable domain, filled in from reference TRBV5-6 and TRBJ2-2, reads DAGVTQSPTHLIKTRGQQVTLRCSPKSGHDTVSWYQQALGQGPQFIFQYYEEEERQRGNFPDRFSGHQFPNYSSELNVNALLLGDSALYLCASSLTGVKTGELFFGEGSRLTVL.

The rearrangement uses TRBV29-1 and TRBJ1-4, with TRBD1 matching 7 bases. The V and J ends lost 4 bases and 7 bases, in that order; junction bases with no gene match: 3. CDR1 and CDR2 from the germline V gene are SQVTM and ANQGSEA. This CDR3 has 12 residues. CDR3 protein: CSVGQGGEKLFF. CDR3 DNA sequence: TGCAGCGTTGGACAGGGTGGTGAAAAACTGTTTTTT.

The gene calls are TRBV4-1 and TRBJ2-3; perhaps TRBD2 as D (6 bases). CDR1 is MGHRA and CDR2 is YSYEKL in the germline V gene. The CDR3 has 17 amino acids. Trimming shortened V by 0 bases and J by 4 bases, and 17 bases separated the two germline ends. The CDR3 coding sequence is TGCGCCAGCAGCCAAGAATCTAACCGGCGGGGTGCAGATACGCAGTATTTT. Amino acids: CASSQESNRRGADTQYF.

V and J are TRBV6-5 and TRBJ1-2; TRBD1 might be the D (5 bases). V lost 1 base to trimming and J lost 2 bases, with 11 bases between them. CDR1 is MNHEY, CDR2 SVGAGI, per germline. There are 15 residues in the CDR3. The CDR3 sequence is CASSYYQGSNYGYTF. For the CDR3, the DNA is TGTGCCAGCAGTTACTACCAGGGAAGCAACTATGGCTACACCTTC.

The chain is built from TRBV2 and TRBJ1-2; D is unresolved. The length of the CDR3 is 12 residues. Trimming cost V 9 bases and J 4 bases, with 12 bases left between them. Germline CDR1 is SNHLY and CDR2 is FYNNEI. The CDR3 protein is CARNLDGYGYTF. Written as DNA, the CDR3 is TGTGCCAGGAACCTCGACGGCTATGGCTACACCTTC.

The chain is built from TRBV12-3 or TRBV12-4 and TRBJ2-2, with D possibly being TRBD1 (5 bases). V lost 8 bases, J lost 5 bases, and 12 bases lay in between. This CDR3 region has 13 residues. CDR3 loop: CASSDRLTGELFF. CDR3 in DNA: TGTGCCAGCTCAGACAGATTGACCGGGGAGCTGTTTTTT.

This clone was seen only a few times. The rearrangement uses TRBV10-3 and TRBJ1-1, with TRBD1 identical over 11 bases. Trimming took 10 bases from V and 6 from J; bases not matched to a gene: 16. Germline lookup yields CDR1 ENHRY and CDR2 SYGVKD. This CDR3 region has 16 residues. The CDR3 region is CATSWVGDRGIPEAFF. CDR3 sequence (DNA): TGTGCCACCTCTTGGGTTGGGGACAGGGGGATACCTGAAGCTTTCTTT.

The rearrangement uses TRBV20-1 and TRBJ2-1, with 10 bases fitting TRBD1. Per the germline V gene, CDR1 is DFQATT and CDR2 is SNEGSKA (reference sequence). This CDR3 contains 14 residues. The V and J ends lost 3 bases and 5 bases, in that order; junction bases with no gene match: 4. The CDR3 coding sequence is TGCAGTGCTAGTCGGGACAGGGGTAACAATGAGCAGTTCTTC. Residues: CSASRDRGNNEQFF.

The chain carries TRBV19 and TRBJ2-7; D is possibly TRBD1 (6 bases). The CDR3 covers 14 residues. Looked up from germline, CDR1 is LNHDA and CDR2 is SQIVND (reference sequence). The ends were cut back, 6 bases at V and 2 bases at J, with 14 bases in the middle. The CDR3 is CASSLGTRPYEQYF. The CDR3 DNA reads as TGTGCCAGTAGCCTCGGGACAAGACCCTACGAGCAGTACTTC. The variable domain in full, with the rest retrieved from reference TRBV19 and TRBJ2-7, is DGGITQSPKYLFRKEGQNVTLSCEQNLNHDAMYWYRQDPGQGLRLIYYSQIVNDFQKGDIAEGYSVSREKKESFPLTVTSAQKNPTAFYLCASSLGTRPYEQYFGPGTRLTVT.

The CDR3 spells CASRPTGGNEQYF. The CDR3 DNA sequence: TGTGCCAGCAGACCCACAGGGGGCAACGAGCAGTACTTC. This chain joins TRBV25-1 and TRBJ2-7, with TRBD1 matching over 9 bases. Germline CDR1 is MGHDK and CDR2 is SYGVNS. The junction had 5 bases not matched to a gene; V was cut back by 6 bases and J by 5 bases. The CDR3 contains 13 residues.

The V gene is TRBV7-2, the J gene TRBJ2-2, with D possibly TRBD2 on 5 matching bases. V lost 6 bases to trimming and J lost 4 bases, with 9 bases between them. The V gene's germline CDR1 is SGHTA and CDR2 FQGNSA. The CDR3 is 13 residues long. CDR3 residues: CASRPDFTGELFF. The CDR3 nucleotides read TGTGCCAGCAGACCGGACTTCACCGGGGAGCTGTTTTTT.

This sequence joins TRBV28 and TRBJ2-2, with TRBD2 identical over 11 bases. The V and J ends lost 5 bases and 6 bases, in that order; junction bases with no gene match: 8. Germline CDR1 MDHEN, CDR2 SYDVKM. The CDR3 loop spans 16 amino acids. The CDR3 is CASSLRLAGLPGELFF. The CDR3 coding sequence is TGTGCCAGCAGTCTGAGACTAGCGGGGTTGCCCGGGGAGCTGTTTTTT. Looking up the rest from reference TRBV28 and TRBJ2-2 gives the full variable domain: DVKVTQSSRYLVKRTGEKVFLECVQDMDHENMFWYRQDPGLGLRLIYFSYDVKMKEKGDIPEGYSVSREKKERFSLILESASTNQTSMYLCASSLRLAGLPGELFFGEGSRLTVL.

The chain is built from TRBV29-1 and TRBJ1-1, with D maybe TRBD1 (5 bases). The germline CDR1 and CDR2 sequences are SQVTM and ANQGSEA. The CDR3 totals 14 residues. Trimming removed 5 bases at V and 4 bases at J, with 17 bases between. DNA for the CDR3: TGCAGCGTTCCAAACCCCCCAGGGAGCACTGAAGCTTTCTTT. Its protein is CSVPNPPGSTEAFF. Drawing the rest from reference TRBV29-1 and TRBJ1-1, the complete variable domain is SAVISQKPSRDICQRGTSLTIQCQVDSQVTMMFWYRQQPGQSLTLIATANQGSEATYESGFVIDKFPISRPNLTFSTLTVSNMSPEDSSIYLCSVPNPPGSTEAFFGQGTRLTVV.

The chain carries TRBV5-4 and TRBJ1-4; TRBD1 is a possible D gene (5 bases). Trimming shortened V by 4 bases and J by 0 bases, and 10 bases separated the two germline ends. Germline values: CDR1 SGHNT, CDR2 YYREEE (reference sequence). The CDR3 runs to 15 residues. CDR3 sequence reads: CASSPRGATNEKLFF. DNA of the CDR3: TGTGCCAGCAGCCCCCGAGGGGCAACTAATGAAAAACTGTTTTTT.